This T cell receptor beta chain is from a study of brain metastases from non-small cell lung cancer. Study-level points and caveats: Metastases had sparse T cells but largely shared repertoires with primaries. Brain metastases had lower T-cell infiltration than primary tumors. In roughly 64% of brain metastases, T-cell clones were expanded compared with matched primary tumors.

Sequenced by immunoSEQ multiplex PCR; TCRdb stores in-frame clones only, minus some. The top ten hold nearly 6.5% of the sample, which has roughly 4,000 clones, 70% to 90% seen once. As to this clone: Its antigen is undetermined.

CDR3 length equals 17 residues. CDR1 is KGHDR and CDR2 is SFDVKD in the germline V gene. The ends lost 3 bases at V and 1 base at J; junction bases unmatched: 5. The TCR sequence derives from a donor aged 40 or over with non-small cell lung cancer. The J gene is TRBJ2-1, the V gene TRBV24-1; 10 bases agree with TRBD1. Sample: primary lung tumor tissue. CDR3 in amino acids: CATSDAWTGGSYNEQFF. The CDR3 DNA reads TGTGCCACCAGTGATGCCTGGACAGGGGGGTCCTACAATGAGCAGTTCTTC.